This T cell receptor (beta chain) comes out of a study of OX40 agonist ivuxolimab in advanced cancers. Study background: Having had anti-PD-1, anti-PD-L1 or anti-CTLA-4 therapy before was allowed, and approximately 40% had some.

This clone came up once. Its antigen is unknown. A read error may account for a junction end that differs from germline. Clones were read by immunoSEQ multiplex PCR, and TCRdb kept only the in-frame ones, dropping some. Altogether over 70,000 clones are present, about 88% being singletons, with the ten largest covering approximately 0.26%. Prior autoimmune disease or systemic immunosuppression barred patients. Germline assignment: CDR1 SSHAT and CDR2 FNYEAQ (reference sequence). CDR3 length equals 13 residues. The study's findings and limits: Partial responders treated at 0.1-3.0 mg/kg exhibited clonal expansion among the lowest measured.

The rearrangement uses TRBV7-7 and TRBJ2-1, with a possible D match to TRBD1 (5 bases). The sequence was collected from an adult with an advanced solid tumor such as melanoma, head and neck, liver or kidney cancer. Sample: CD4+ or CD8+ T cells sorted from blood, taken in a trial of the OX40 agonist ivuxolimab. CDR3 bases: TGTGCTAGCAGCCTAACGACAGACAATGAGCAGTTCTTC. As protein: CASSLTTDNEQFF.